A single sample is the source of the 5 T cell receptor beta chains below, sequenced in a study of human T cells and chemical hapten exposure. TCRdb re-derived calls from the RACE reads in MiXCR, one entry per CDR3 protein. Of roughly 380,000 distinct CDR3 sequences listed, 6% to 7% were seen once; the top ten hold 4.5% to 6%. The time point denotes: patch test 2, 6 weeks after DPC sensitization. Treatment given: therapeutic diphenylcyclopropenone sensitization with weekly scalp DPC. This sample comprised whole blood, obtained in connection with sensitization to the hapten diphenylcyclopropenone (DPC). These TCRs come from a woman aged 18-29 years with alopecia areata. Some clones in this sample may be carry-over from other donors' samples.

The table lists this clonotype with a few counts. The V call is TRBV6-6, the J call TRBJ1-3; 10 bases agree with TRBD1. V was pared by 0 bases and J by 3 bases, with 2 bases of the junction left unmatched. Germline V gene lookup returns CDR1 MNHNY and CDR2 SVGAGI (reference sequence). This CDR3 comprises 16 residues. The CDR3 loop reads CASSYSTGGGGNTIYF. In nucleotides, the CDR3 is TGTGCCAGCAGTTACTCGACAGGGGGCGGTGGAAACACCATATATTTT.

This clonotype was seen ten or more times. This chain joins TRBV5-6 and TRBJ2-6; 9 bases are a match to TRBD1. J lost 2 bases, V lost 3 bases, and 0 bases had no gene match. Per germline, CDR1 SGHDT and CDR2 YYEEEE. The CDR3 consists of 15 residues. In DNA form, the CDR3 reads TGTGCCAGCAGCTGGACAGGGGCTGGGGCCAACGTCCTGACTTTC. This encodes CASSWTGAGANVLTF.

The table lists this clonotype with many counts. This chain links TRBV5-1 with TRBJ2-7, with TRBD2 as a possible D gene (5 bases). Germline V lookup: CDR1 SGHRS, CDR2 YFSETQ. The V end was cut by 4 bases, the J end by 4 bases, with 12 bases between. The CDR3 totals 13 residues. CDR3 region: CASSQEDLYEQYF. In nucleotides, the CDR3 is TGCGCCAGCAGCCAGGAGGATCTTTACGAGCAGTACTTC. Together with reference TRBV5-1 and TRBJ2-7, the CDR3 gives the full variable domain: KAGVTQTPRYLIKTRGQQVTLSCSPISGHRSVSWYQQTPGQGLQFLFEYFSETQRNKGNFPGRFSGRQFSNSRSEMNVSTLELGDSALYLCASSQEDLYEQYFGPGTRLTVT.

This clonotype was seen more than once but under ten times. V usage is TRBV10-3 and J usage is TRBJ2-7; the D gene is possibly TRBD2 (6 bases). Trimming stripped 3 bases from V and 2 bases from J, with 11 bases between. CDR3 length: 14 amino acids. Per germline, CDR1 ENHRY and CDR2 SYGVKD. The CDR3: CAISEPGEAYEQYF. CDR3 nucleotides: TGTGCCATCAGTGAACCGGGGGAGGCCTACGAGCAGTACTTC.

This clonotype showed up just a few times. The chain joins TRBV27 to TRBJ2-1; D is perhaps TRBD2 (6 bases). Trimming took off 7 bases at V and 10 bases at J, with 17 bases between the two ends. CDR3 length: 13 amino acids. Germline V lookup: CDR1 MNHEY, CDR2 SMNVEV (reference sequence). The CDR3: CASTGAGLAEQFF. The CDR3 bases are TGTGCCAGCACCGGGGCCGGGCTAGCGGAGCAGTTCTTC.